These T cell receptor beta chains were read from a single sample in a study of cytomegalovirus exposure and HLA in healthy donors. Clones were read by immunoSEQ multiplex PCR, and TCRdb kept only the in-frame ones, dropping some. The table lists some 75,000 clones, with under 6.5% in the top ten. Material for sequencing was PBMCs. The source is a man between 35 and 55 years old in good health and CMV-seronegative. Each CDR3 is given with its conserved first and last residue. The D gene is left open where the match is weak. Clone size is given for some rows only: seen once, a few or many times, or a class if the clone is expanded.

clone_size j_call v_call d_call cdr3_aa cdr3_nt
NA TRBJ2-1 TRBV4-1 TRBD2 CASSQGWGTSGPYNEQFF TGCGCCAGCAGCCAAGGCTGGGGGACTAGCGGACCGTACAATGAGCAGTTCTTC
NA TRBJ2-5 TRBV10-3 NA CAIRPTGGGTQYF TGTGCCATCAGACCCACTGGTGGTGGGACCCAGTACTTC
NA TRBJ2-5 TRBV7-6 TRBD2 CASSASGGARETQYF TGTGCCAGCAGCGCTAGCGGGGGGGCCAGGGAGACCCAGTACTTC
NA TRBJ2-7 TRBV6-5 NA CASSYEFRGGYEQYF TGTGCCAGCAGTTACGAGTTCAGAGGCGGTTACGAGCAGTACTTC
NA TRBJ2-5 TRBV20-1 NA CSAWGEETQYF TGCAGTGCTTGGGGAGAAGAGACCCAGTACTTC
NA TRBJ1-2 TRBV5-1 NA CASSSSTTGVYGYTF TGCGCCAGCAGCTCGTCAACGACAGGAGTCTATGGCTACACCTTC
NA TRBJ2-2 TRBV2 TRBD2 CASQGAGGVITGELFF TGTGCCAGCCAGGGAGCGGGAGGGGTGATCACCGGGGAGCTGTTTTTT
NA TRBJ1-4 TRBV7-6 TRBD1 CASSLRTGGPNGKLFF TGTGCCAGCAGCTTAAGGACAGGGGGCCCTAACGGAAAACTGTTTTTT
NA TRBJ2-5 TRBV5-4 TRBD1 CASSLPGTGARETQYF TGTGCCAGCAGCTTACCCGGGACAGGGGCCAGGGAGACCCAGTACTTC
NA TRBJ2-3 TRBV4-1 NA CASSQAAGTMVDTQYF TGCGCCAGCAGCCAGGCGGCCGGGACAATGGTAGATACGCAGTATTTT
NA TRBJ2-5 TRBV29-1 NA CSVEKAGQYF TGCAGCGTTGAAAAGGCGGGCCAGTACTTC
NA TRBJ2-7 TRBV7-6 NA CASSHRETEQYF TGTGCCAGCAGCCACCGGGAGACCGAGCAGTACTTC
NA TRBJ1-3 TRBV6-1 NA CASSVGQGLGNTIYF TGTGCCAGCAGTGTTGGGCAGGGACTAGGAAACACCATATATTTT
NA TRBJ1-1 TRBV7-2 NA CASSPSRGARTEAFF TGTGCCAGCAGCCCCAGTCGGGGGGCGCGCACTGAAGCTTTCTTT
NA TRBJ1-2 TRBV12-2 NA CASRLSEGSDYGYTF TGTGCAAGTCGCTTATCAGAGGGCTCTGACTATGGCTACACCTTC
NA TRBJ1-2 TRBV7-9 NA CASSLVGAGGYTF TGTGCCAGCAGCTTAGTTGGGGCCGGGGGCTACACCTTC
NA TRBJ1-5 TRBV7-9 NA CASSLGHGRNQPQHF TGTGCCAGCAGCTTAGGACATGGTCGCAATCAGCCCCAGCATTTT
NA TRBJ2-5 TRBV18 TRBD2 CASSAGGPETQYF TGTGCCAGCTCCGCGGGGGGCCCAGAGACCCAGTACTTC
NA TRBJ2-7 TRBV7-2 NA CASSLALTGLIDYEQYF TGTGCCAGCAGCTTAGCCTTGACAGGTTTGATCGACTACGAGCAGTACTTC
NA TRBJ2-7 TRBV18 TRBD1 CASSHPGQVPGEQYF TGTGCCAGCTCACACCCGGGACAGGTTCCCGGCGAGCAGTACTTC
NA TRBJ1-1 TRBV18 NA CASSPYQRKVNTEAFF TGTGCCAGCTCACCATATCAGCGTAAGGTGAACACTGAAGCTTTCTTT
NA TRBJ1-1 TRBV9 TRBD1 CASSPTGGTEAFF TGTGCCAGCAGCCCTACAGGGGGCACTGAAGCTTTCTTT
NA TRBJ2-7 TRBV7-9 TRBD1 CASSSSGTGLYEQYF TGTGCCAGCAGTTCCTCCGGGACAGGACTCTACGAGCAGTACTTC
NA TRBJ1-1 TRBV29-1 NA CSVLGAGYTEAFF TGCAGCGTTCTAGGGGCAGGGTACACTGAAGCTTTCTTT
NA TRBJ2-2 TRBV11-3 TRBD1 CASSVTGDGELFF TGTGCCAGCAGCGTAACAGGGGACGGGGAGCTGTTTTTT
NA TRBJ1-1 TRBV15 TRBD1 CATSRGDRGYGNTEAFF TGTGCCACCAGCAGAGGTGACAGGGGATATGGGAACACTGAAGCTTTCTTT
NA TRBJ2-1 TRBV13 TRBD2 CASSLGAGGIAREQFF TGTGCCAGCAGCTTAGGTGCGGGGGGGATTGCGCGGGAGCAGTTCTTC
NA TRBJ2-5 TRBV7-2 TRBD2 CASSYGLAFIGGTQYF TGTGCCAGCAGCTATGGACTAGCGTTTATTGGTGGGACCCAGTACTTC
NA TRBJ2-2 TRBV28 NA CASSRTGELFF TGTGCCAGCAGCCGCACCGGGGAGCTGTTTTTT
NA TRBJ2-4 TRBV7-2 NA CASSLSVAKNIQYF TGTGCCAGCAGCTTAAGCGTAGCCAAAAACATTCAGTACTTC
medium-sized TRBJ2-3 TRBV6-4 TRBD2 CASSELAGGPPDTQYF TGTGCCAGCAGTGAACTAGCGGGAGGGCCGCCAGATACGCAGTATTTT
NA TRBJ2-7 TRBV19 NA CASTKGQGNNEQYF TGTGCCAGTACCAAAGGGCAGGGGAACAACGAGCAGTACTTC
NA TRBJ2-2 TRBV7-2 TRBD1 CASSYPTGYTGELFF TGTGCCAGCAGCTACCCGACAGGGTACACCGGGGAGCTGTTTTTT
NA TRBJ1-2 TRBV5-1 NA CASSLSAGYGYTF TGCGCCAGCAGCTTGTCAGCGGGTTACGGCTACACCTTC
NA TRBJ2-1 TRBV10-1 TRBD1 CASSEIGGGGQGPNEQFF TGCGCCAGCAGTGAGATTGGGGGTGGGGGACAGGGTCCGAATGAGCAGTTCTTC
NA TRBJ2-5 TRBV5-1 TRBD2 CASSLDGGEQYF TGCGCCAGCAGCTTGGACGGGGGGGAGCAGTACTTC
NA TRBJ2-7 TRBV5-3 NA CARLPGTYEQYF TGTGCCAGATTACCAGGAACCTACGAGCAGTACTTC
NA TRBJ2-2 TRBV7-2 NA CASSLRSTSDTGELFF TGTGCCAGCAGCTTGAGGTCTACATCCGACACCGGGGAGCTGTTTTTT
NA TRBJ1-5 TRBV27 NA CASSLFGGGNQPQHF TGTGCCAGCAGCCTTTTCGGGGGTGGCAATCAGCCCCAGCATTTT
NA TRBJ2-7 TRBV5-1 NA CASSFLASGTYEQYF TGCGCCAGCAGCTTTCTGGCAAGCGGAACCTACGAGCAGTACTTC
NA TRBJ1-2 TRBV5-6 TRBD1 CASLRQGAHGYTF TGTGCCAGCTTGAGGCAGGGGGCCCATGGCTACACCTTC
NA TRBJ2-1 TRBV7-8 TRBD1 CASSIRGSEQFF TGTGCCAGCAGCATCAGGGGGAGTGAGCAGTTCTTC
NA TRBJ2-7 TRBV23-1 TRBD1 CASSQPRQGRSYEQYF TGCGCCAGCAGCCAGCCCAGACAGGGGAGGTCCTACGAGCAGTACTTC
NA TRBJ2-7 TRBV4-1 TRBD1 CASSPGRTGGHEQYF TGCGCCAGCAGCCCGGGCAGGACAGGGGGCCACGAGCAGTACTTC
NA TRBJ1-2 TRBV7-9 NA CASSSNREGDYGYTF TGTGCCAGCAGCTCTAACCGAGAGGGAGATTATGGCTACACCTTC
NA TRBJ1-2 TRBV19 NA CASSMAADTIYGYTF TGTGCCAGTAGTATGGCCGCGGACACCATCTATGGCTACACCTTC
NA TRBJ2-2 TRBV6-5 TRBD2 CASREAGHTGELFF TGTGCCAGCAGAGAAGCGGGGCACACCGGGGAGCTGTTTTTT
NA TRBJ1-5 TRBV19 NA CASSISGSSSNQPQHF TGTGCCAGTAGTATTTCCGGTTCGAGTAGCAATCAGCCCCAGCATTTT
NA TRBJ2-7 TRBV30 TRBD2 CAWGGDSGRGQYF TGTGCCTGGGGAGGCGATTCAGGGAGGGGGCAGTACTTC
NA TRBJ2-2 TRBV29-1 NA CSVARNSGELFF TGCAGCGTTGCGCGGAACTCCGGGGAGCTGTTTTTT
NA TRBJ2-1 TRBV5-1 NA CASSSRGPYNEQFF TGCGCCAGCAGCTCCAGGGGACCTTACAATGAGCAGTTCTTC
NA TRBJ2-7 TRBV4-2 TRBD2 CASSQDLGIAGGRHEQYF TGTGCCAGCAGCCAAGATTTGGGAATAGCGGGGGGGCGGCACGAGCAGTACTTC
NA TRBJ1-4 TRBV6-4 NA CASSLTGESGEKLFF TGTGCCAGCAGCCTAACGGGGGAATCGGGCGAAAAACTGTTTTTT
NA TRBJ2-1 TRBV30 NA CAWSMPSTYNEQFF TGTGCCTGGAGTATGCCTAGCACCTACAATGAGCAGTTCTTC